This T cell receptor (beta chain) was sequenced for a study of cytomegalovirus exposure and HLA in healthy donors. Study-level points and caveats: Associated with HLA alleles at 0.05 false discovery rate in a later analysis were 17,000 or so TCR beta sequences.

The CDR3 sequence is 15 residues long. Looked up from germline, CDR1 is SEHNR and CDR2 is FQNEAQ (reference sequence). The trim removed 5 bases at V and 0 bases at J, leaving 4 bases unmatched. This clone showed up just a few times. No antigen is known for it. In the PCR, 60 Vbeta and 13 Jbeta primers were used. Sequencing used immunoSEQ multiplex PCR; TCRdb keeps in-frame clones, though not all of them. The sample has 150,000 to 200,000 clones, 75% to 85% seen once; the top ten hold about 1.5%. The chain joins TRBV7-9 to TRBJ1-1; 9 bases map to TRBD1. Sequencing was performed on PBMCs. The clonotype originates from a woman in her twenties or thirties in good health and CMV-seropositive. For the CDR3, the DNA is TGTGCCAGCAGCCAAGGACAGGGGATGAACACTGAAGCTTTCTTT. Protein product: CASSQGQGMNTEAFF.